These T cell receptor beta chains were read from a single sample in a study of shared clonotypes between healthy human individuals. Profiling relied on immunoSEQ multiplex PCR, and the TCRdb table lists in-frame clones only, not all of them. This table has over a million clones, about 80% appearing once. Sequenced sample: memory CD4+ T cells from PBMCs. All receptors derive from a man aged 18 to 35 in good health. Some clones in this sample may be carry-over from other donors' samples. Each CDR3 is given with its conserved first and last residue. A D gene is named only where the DNA matches it firmly. Size values are once, few and many counts, or a class for expanded clones, and some rows have none.

TGTGCCAGTTCTGGTTGGGGGAGGAGGAACACTGAAGCTTTCTTT	CASSGWGRRNTEAFF	TRBJ1-1	TRBV19	NA	NA
TGCGCCAGCAGCCCCAGCCTTTCTTTCTCAGGGGGTTACGAGCAGTACTTC	CASSPSLSFSGGYEQYF	TRBJ2-7	TRBV5-1	NA	TRBD1
TGTGCCAGCAGTTCCGCGACCGGCCAGGGGGCAGCTCAGCCCCAGCATTTT	CASSSATGQGAAQPQHF	TRBJ1-5	TRBV28	NA	TRBD1
TGCAGCGTGGATGGGATGGGACAGGGTATACGTGAGCAGTTCTTC	CSVDGMGQGIREQFF	TRBJ2-1	TRBV29-1	NA	TRBD1
TGTGCCAGCAGCCTAGACGGCGGTCGGCAGTATTTT	CASSLDGGRQYF	TRBJ2-3	TRBV7-6	NA	NA
TGCGCCAGCAGTCGGATCATGAACACTGAAGCTTTCTTT	CASSRIMNTEAFF	TRBJ1-1	TRBV5-1	NA	NA
TGTGCCTGGAGTGTACTTGTGGGACTAGCCACCGGGGAGCTGTTTTTT	CAWSVLVGLATGELFF	TRBJ2-2	TRBV30	once	TRBD2
TGTGCCATCAGTGAGGAGACAGGTACTGAAGCTTTCTTT	CAISEETGTEAFF	TRBJ1-1	TRBV10-3	NA	NA
TGTGCCAGCAGCCAAACTGGGGACGGATTCTATGGCTACACCTTC	CASSQTGDGFYGYTF	TRBJ1-2	TRBV11-2	few	NA
TGTGCCAGCTCACGGAGGACTAGCGGGAGACGAGATACGCAGTATTTT	CASSRRTSGRRDTQYF	TRBJ2-3	TRBV18	once	TRBD2
TGTGCCAGCAGCGTGGGACTAGCGGGAGGGGCCCCCAATGAGCAGTTCTTC	CASSVGLAGGAPNEQFF	TRBJ2-1	TRBV9	NA	TRBD2
TGTGCCATCAGTGAGGTAAAGCGGGTTTACTTCCACTCCTACAATGAGCAGTTCTTC	CAISEVKRVYFHSYNEQFF	TRBJ2-1	TRBV10-3	NA	NA
TGTGCCAGCAGCGTAGACTACTCCCCGAGTACGCAGTATTTT	CASSVDYSPSTQYF	TRBJ2-3	TRBV9	NA	NA
TGTGCCAGCAGAAGGGACAGCACCAACTATGGCTACACCTTC	CASRRDSTNYGYTF	TRBJ1-2	TRBV6-5	NA	TRBD1
TGTGCCAGCAATAAAGGTAGCGGGAGTTCAGATACGCAGTATTTT	CASNKGSGSSDTQYF	TRBJ2-3	TRBV7-9	NA	TRBD2
TGTGCCAGCCAACCCGGGACTAGCGGGAGTTTCGGAGAGACCCAGTACTTC	CASQPGTSGSFGETQYF	TRBJ2-5	TRBV2	once	TRBD2
TGTGCCAGCAGCCTCCCTGGTGCGGGACGGGGGAATGAGCAGTTCTTC	CASSLPGAGRGNEQFF	TRBJ2-1	TRBV7-2	few	NA
TGTGCCAGCAGATCTGCGTGGAACACTGAAGCTTTCTTT	CASRSAWNTEAFF	TRBJ1-1	TRBV6-6	NA	NA
TGTGCCAGGGGAGTGGGACAAATGGAGACCCAGTACTTC	CARGVGQMETQYF	TRBJ2-5	TRBV2	NA	NA
TGTGCCAGCAGCTTAGATCCGGGAAACACCATATATTTT	CASSLDPGNTIYF	TRBJ1-3	TRBV11-3	NA	NA
TGTGCCAGCATCGGGCTAGCGGGAGGGTCCTACAATGAGCAGTTCTTC	CASIGLAGGSYNEQFF	TRBJ2-1	TRBV2	NA	TRBD2
TGTGCCAGCAGCCTCAGACAGGGAACCTACGAGCAGTACTTC	CASSLRQGTYEQYF	TRBJ2-7	TRBV9	many	TRBD1
TGTGCCACGTCTTCGAACACCGGGGAGCTGTTTTTT	CATSSNTGELFF	TRBJ2-2	TRBV2	few	NA
TGTGCCAGCAGCACACTTCCGGGTACGCAGTATTTT	CASSTLPGTQYF	TRBJ2-3	TRBV5-8	NA	NA
TGTGCCAGCAGCTCCCTGGAGAGGGCAATGACTGGGGCCAACGTCCTGACTTTC	CASSSLERAMTGANVLTF	TRBJ2-6	TRBV5-4	NA	NA
TGTGCCAGCAGACCACAGGGCAGATCCTACAATGAGCAGTTCTTC	CASRPQGRSYNEQFF	TRBJ2-1	TRBV6-6	NA	NA
TGTGCCAGCAGCCTTCCTGGAAGGTCGCCCGCCACAGATACGCAGTATTTT	CASSLPGRSPATDTQYF	TRBJ2-3	TRBV5-4	once	NA
TGTGCCACCTTCTCGGAACAGAGATACGAGCAGTACTTC	CATFSEQRYEQYF	TRBJ2-7	TRBV6-5	many	NA
TGTGCCAGCAGCCCCCAGGGGGGGGACACTGAAGCTTTCTTT	CASSPQGGDTEAFF	TRBJ1-1	TRBV7-2	NA	TRBD1
TGTGCCAGCACCTCCCGGGCCCCTTTCTGGGAGCAGTACTTC	CASTSRAPFWEQYF	TRBJ2-7	TRBV28	NA	NA
TGCGCCAGCAGCTTGCAGGGGGCGAAAGAGCAGTACTTC	CASSLQGAKEQYF	TRBJ2-7	TRBV5-1	once	TRBD1
TGCGCCAGCAGCTTGGTTCGAGAGACCCAGTACTTC	CASSLVRETQYF	TRBJ2-5	TRBV5-1	once	NA
TGTGCCGTACATCCCCTTCAGGGGAGGACTGAAGCTTTCTTT	CAVHPLQGRTEAFF	TRBJ1-1	TRBV6-6	NA	NA
TGTGCCAGCAGCCCACGGAGTAATGAAAAACTGTTTTTT	CASSPRSNEKLFF	TRBJ1-4	TRBV7-9	few	NA
TGCGCCAGCAGCCCGGTAGGGGGCTCTGGGGCCAACGTCCTGACTTTC	CASSPVGGSGANVLTF	TRBJ2-6	TRBV4-3	NA	NA
TGTGCCAGCAGCTTAGAGGTCGGCTCCTACGAGCAGTACTTC	CASSLEVGSYEQYF	TRBJ2-7	TRBV7-7	many	NA
TGCGCCAGCAGCTTGGGCGGGAGGGCCTGGGGCGAGCAGTACTTC	CASSLGGRAWGEQYF	TRBJ2-7	TRBV5-1	NA	TRBD2
TGCAGCGTTGAATTCATTAGCGGTTTCGAGCAGTTCTTC	CSVEFISGFEQFF	TRBJ2-1	TRBV29-1	NA	NA
TGTGCCAGCAGCTTGGCGGGTGACGCCGGCTCGGATACGCAGTATTTT	CASSLAGDAGSDTQYF	TRBJ2-3	TRBV7-2	NA	NA
TGTGCCAGCAGTTTGCGGGAGGGCTTCGAGCAGTTCTTC	CASSLREGFEQFF	TRBJ2-1	TRBV27	once	TRBD2
TGTGCCAGCAGGTACAGGCCGCCTGAAGCTTTCTTT	CASRYRPPEAFF	TRBJ1-1	TRBV11-2	few	NA
TGTGCCAGTAGTTCGGGGGGAACCGGGGAGCTGTTTTTT	CASSSGGTGELFF	TRBJ2-2	TRBV19	many	TRBD2
TGTGCCAGCAGTGAACAGTTGGGGGGCCAAGAGACCCAGTACTTC	CASSEQLGGQETQYF	TRBJ2-5	TRBV6-1	NA	NA
TGTGCCAGCAGTTACCCCGGGGCAAATGACAATGAGCAGTTCTTC	CASSYPGANDNEQFF	TRBJ2-1	TRBV6-6	NA	NA
TGCGCCAGCAGCGGCGGGGGGCTTAGGGCCTACGAGCAGTACTTC	CASSGGGLRAYEQYF	TRBJ2-7	TRBV5-1	NA	TRBD2
TGTGCCATCAGCGAACCCGACAGGCCTCGAGGCTACACCTTC	CAISEPDRPRGYTF	TRBJ1-2	TRBV10-3	NA	NA
TGTGCCAGCAGTGAAAGGGGGCTGGTTGAAAAACTGTTTTTT	CASSERGLVEKLFF	TRBJ1-4	TRBV6-1	NA	TRBD1
TGCGCCAGCAGCGGGCAGGGGGGATCCTACGAGCAGTACTTC	CASSGQGGSYEQYF	TRBJ2-7	TRBV5-1	NA	NA
TGTGCCAGCAGCTTAGAAGTTTCGGCGTGGGCCCAAGAGACCCAGTACTTC	CASSLEVSAWAQETQYF	TRBJ2-5	TRBV7-9	NA	NA
TGTGCCAGCAGGGACAGGGTAGAGGAGCAGTACTTC	CASRDRVEEQYF	TRBJ2-7	TRBV21-1	NA	NA
TGCGCCAGCAGTGATAACCCGCAACGTGGGACCCAGTACTTC	CASSDNPQRGTQYF	TRBJ2-5	TRBV10-2	NA	NA
TGTGCCAGCACCCCGAGGCGACAGGGTGGAAACGAGCAGTACTTC	CASTPRRQGGNEQYF	TRBJ2-7	TRBV6-6	NA	TRBD1
TGTGCCAGCAGGATGGGGGGGACTGGAAACACCATATATTTT	CASRMGGTGNTIYF	TRBJ1-3	TRBV28	NA	NA
TGCGCCAGCAGCCAACGTTCCTTAGCGGGCACAGATACGCAGTATTTT	CASSQRSLAGTDTQYF	TRBJ2-3	TRBV4-1	NA	NA
TGTGCCAGCAGTGAGGTTCTAGGGGGCACTGAAGCTTTCTTT	CASSEVLGGTEAFF	TRBJ1-1	TRBV2	NA	NA
TGTGCCAGCAGTCCACAGGGCCCTGAAGCTTTCTTT	CASSPQGPEAFF	TRBJ1-1	TRBV2	few	NA
TGTGCCAGCAGTGAACAGTATAGCAATCAGCCCCAGCATTTT	CASSEQYSNQPQHF	TRBJ1-5	TRBV2	NA	NA
TGTGCCAGCAGCTTAGCTGCTAACTATGGCTACACCTTC	CASSLAANYGYTF	TRBJ1-2	TRBV11-2	few	NA
TGTGCCAGCAGCTTAGATAGACTAGCGGAGAGATTCACAGATACGCAGTATTTT	CASSLDRLAERFTDTQYF	TRBJ2-3	TRBV7-9	NA	TRBD2
TGTGCCAGCAGTTGGGCTAGCGGGAGGGATGAGCAGTTCTTC	CASSWASGRDEQFF	TRBJ2-1	TRBV2	NA	TRBD2